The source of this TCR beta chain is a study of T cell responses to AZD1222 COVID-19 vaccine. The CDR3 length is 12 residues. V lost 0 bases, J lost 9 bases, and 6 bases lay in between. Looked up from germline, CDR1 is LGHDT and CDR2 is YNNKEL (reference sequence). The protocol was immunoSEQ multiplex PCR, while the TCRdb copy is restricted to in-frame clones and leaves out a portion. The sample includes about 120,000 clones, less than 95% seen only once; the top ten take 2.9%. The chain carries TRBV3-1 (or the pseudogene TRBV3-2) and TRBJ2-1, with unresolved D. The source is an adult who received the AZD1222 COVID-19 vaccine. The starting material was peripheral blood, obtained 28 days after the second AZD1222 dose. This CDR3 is CASSQDVGEQFF. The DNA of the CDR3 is TGTGCCAGCAGCCAAGATGTAGGTGAGCAGTTCTTC.